The T cell receptor beta chain under discussion was sequenced for a study of blood T cell repertoires in COVID-19. In the original processing: The assay estimated nucleated cells by amplifying reference gene primers. Measured with immunoSEQ multiplex PCR; TCRdb has only the in-frame clones, and not every one. From that table come the V and J calls and clone size; the DNA was used to work out D and trimming. The sample lists over 350,000 clones; around 90% were seen once. The CDR3 loop spans 15 amino acids. CDR1 SGHNT and CDR2 YYREEE come from the germline V gene (reference sequence). The V and J ends lost 1 base and 0 bases respectively, with 10 bases between them.

What was sequenced was PBMCs or T cells enriched from blood (not recorded which). This receptor was identified in a woman younger than 35 with acute COVID-19. The rearrangement joins TRBV5-4 to TRBJ1-1; TRBD1 is a possible D gene (5 bases). CDR3 coding DNA: TGTGCCAGCAGCTTGCCACAGGTCATGAACACTGAAGCTTTCTTT. As protein: CASSLPQVMNTEAFF.